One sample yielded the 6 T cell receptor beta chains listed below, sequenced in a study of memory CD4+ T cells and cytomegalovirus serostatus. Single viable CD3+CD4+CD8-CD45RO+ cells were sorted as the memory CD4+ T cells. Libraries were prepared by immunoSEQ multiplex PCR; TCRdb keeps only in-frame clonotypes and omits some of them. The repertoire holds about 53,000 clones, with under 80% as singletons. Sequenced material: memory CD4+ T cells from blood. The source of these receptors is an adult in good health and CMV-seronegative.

The CDR3 here is CASSYGTTEQYF. In nucleotides, the CDR3 is TGTGCCAGCAGTTATGGGACAACTGAGCAGTACTTC. The chain links TRBV6-6 to TRBJ2-7; perhaps TRBD1 as D (6 bases). V was pared by 3 bases and J by 7 bases, with 10 bases between. Germline V gives CDR1 MNHNY, CDR2 SVGAGI (reference sequence). The CDR3 runs to 12 residues.

The CDR3 is CASSLGGPSSYNEQFF. DNA of the CDR3: TGTGCCAGCAGCTTAGGGGGGCCCAGCTCCTACAATGAGCAGTTCTTC. The chain employs TRBV7-2 and TRBJ2-1, with D tentatively TRBD1 (6 bases). Germline V gives CDR1 SGHTA, CDR2 FQGNSA. V was cut by 1 base and J by 0 bases, with 10 bases left in between. The CDR3 runs 16 residues.

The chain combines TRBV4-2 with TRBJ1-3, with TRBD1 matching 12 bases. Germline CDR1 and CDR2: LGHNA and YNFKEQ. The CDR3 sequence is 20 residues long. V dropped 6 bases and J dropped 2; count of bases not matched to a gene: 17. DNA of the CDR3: TGTGCCAGCAGATATGGCGGGACAGGGGGCGCGAATTCAGCTGGAAACACCATATATTTT. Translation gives CASRYGGTGGANSAGNTIYF.

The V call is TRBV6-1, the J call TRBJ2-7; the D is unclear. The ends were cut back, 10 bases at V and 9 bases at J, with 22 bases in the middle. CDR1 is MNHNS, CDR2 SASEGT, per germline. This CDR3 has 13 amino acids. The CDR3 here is CATELLGVEGQYF. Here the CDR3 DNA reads TGTGCCACGGAGCTTCTAGGAGTAGAAGGGCAGTACTTC.

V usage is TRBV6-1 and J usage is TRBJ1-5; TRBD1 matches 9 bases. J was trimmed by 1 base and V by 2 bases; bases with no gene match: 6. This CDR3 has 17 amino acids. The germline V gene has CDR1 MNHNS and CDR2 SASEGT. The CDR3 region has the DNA TGTGCCAGCAGTGAACGCACCGGGACAGGGAGCAATCAGCCCCAGCATTTT. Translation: CASSERTGTGSNQPQHF.

The CDR3 here is CASSRTGQETQYF. CDR3 DNA sequence: TGCGCCAGCAGCCGGACGGGCCAAGAGACCCAGTACTTC. The chain combines TRBV5-1 with TRBJ2-5; no firm D call. CDR1 is SGHRS, CDR2 YFSETQ, per germline. V lost 4 bases to trimming and J lost 1 base, with 8 bases between them. This CDR3 has 13 residues.